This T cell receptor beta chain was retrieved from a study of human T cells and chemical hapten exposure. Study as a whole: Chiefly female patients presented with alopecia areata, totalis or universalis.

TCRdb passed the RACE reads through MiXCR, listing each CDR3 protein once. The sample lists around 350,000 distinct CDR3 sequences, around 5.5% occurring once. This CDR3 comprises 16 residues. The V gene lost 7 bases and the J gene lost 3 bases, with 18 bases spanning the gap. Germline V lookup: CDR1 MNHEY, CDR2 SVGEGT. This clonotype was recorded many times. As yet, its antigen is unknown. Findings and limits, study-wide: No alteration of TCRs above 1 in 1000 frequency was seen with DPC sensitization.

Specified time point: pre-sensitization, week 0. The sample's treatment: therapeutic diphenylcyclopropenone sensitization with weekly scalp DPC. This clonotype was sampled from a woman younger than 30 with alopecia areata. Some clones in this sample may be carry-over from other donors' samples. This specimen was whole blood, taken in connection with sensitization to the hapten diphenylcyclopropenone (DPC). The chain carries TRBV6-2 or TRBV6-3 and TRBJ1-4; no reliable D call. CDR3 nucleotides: TGTGCCAGCATCGACGCGGGGTTTGATTCTAATGAAAAACTGTTTTTT. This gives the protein CASIDAGFDSNEKLFF.